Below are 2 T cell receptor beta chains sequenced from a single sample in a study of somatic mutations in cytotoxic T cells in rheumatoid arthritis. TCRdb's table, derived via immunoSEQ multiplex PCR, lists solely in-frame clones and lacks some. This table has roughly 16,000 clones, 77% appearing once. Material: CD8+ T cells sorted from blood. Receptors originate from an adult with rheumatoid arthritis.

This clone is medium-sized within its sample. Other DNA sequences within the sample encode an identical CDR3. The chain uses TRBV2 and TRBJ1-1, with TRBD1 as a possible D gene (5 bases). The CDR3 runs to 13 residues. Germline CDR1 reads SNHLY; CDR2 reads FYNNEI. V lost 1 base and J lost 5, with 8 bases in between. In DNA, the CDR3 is TGTGCCAGCAGTGAAGTTCCAGGGACTGAAGCTTTCTTT. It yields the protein CASSEVPGTEAFF.

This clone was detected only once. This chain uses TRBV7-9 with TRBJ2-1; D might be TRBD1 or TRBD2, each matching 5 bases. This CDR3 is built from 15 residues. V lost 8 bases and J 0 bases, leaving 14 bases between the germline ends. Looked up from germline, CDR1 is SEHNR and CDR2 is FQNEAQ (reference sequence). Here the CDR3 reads CASRPPGSSYNEQFF. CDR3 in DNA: TGTGCCAGCCGCCCCCCAGGGAGCTCCTACAATGAGCAGTTCTTC.